Listed below are T cell receptor beta chains from one sample, sequenced in a study of T cells in Graves' hyperthyroidism and ophthalmopathy. Via MiXCR, TCRdb re-called the multiplex PCR reads, giving one row per CDR3 protein. The table has a few hundred thousand distinct CDR3 sequences, 46% seen once; the top ten hold more than 7%. The material sequenced was peripheral blood or thyroid tissue (not recorded which). These TCRs come from a young woman with Graves' hyperthyroidism. Each CDR3 is given with its conserved first and last residue. For some rows the clone size is stated as once, few or many, or as a class when expanded; others skip it.

few TRBJ2-7 TRBV5-6 14 CASSLIGNSYEQYF
- TRBJ2-2 TRBV20-1 14 CSAHGTSDTGELFF
many TRBJ2-3 TRBV29-1 14 CSVADKSGTDTQYF
- TRBJ2-1 TRBV24-1 15 CATRPTSGRTDEQFF
- TRBJ2-1 TRBV27 13 CASSLFGINEQFF
many TRBJ2-7 TRBV10-3 14 CAISESTTNYEQYF
once TRBJ2-7 TRBV7-2 18 CASSLELAGLAGAYEQYF
- TRBJ2-7 TRBV10-2 15 CASSPSRDRVYEQYF
many TRBJ1-1 TRBV20-1 14 CSAPEGSVNTEAFF
- TRBJ2-3 TRBV29-1 17 CSVEDPDLGRFTDTQYF
- TRBJ2-3 TRBV13 15 CASTGTGAVRDTQYF
- TRBJ1-5 TRBV29-1 13 CSLGGVAGQPQHF
few TRBJ2-2 TRBV4-2 16 CASSQNGGGNTGELFF
- TRBJ2-5 TRBV7-3 16 CASSPDTGTGVETQYF
- TRBJ2-5 TRBV7-9 13 CASSARHSETQYF
many TRBJ2-7 TRBV20-1 16 CSADLTSGGIPYEQYF
few TRBJ2-7 TRBV7-9 14 CASSYSISPYEQYF
many TRBJ1-3 TRBV20-1 12 CSARGGGNTIYF
- TRBJ2-7 TRBV29-1 14 CSVEGLAVTYEQYF
many TRBJ1-3 TRBV7-6 15 CASSLDVDSGNTIYF
- TRBJ1-3 TRBV6-1 16 CASSTNHVQAGNTIYF
- TRBJ2-1 TRBV7-9 15 CASSSTGGYYNEQFF
many TRBJ2-2 TRBV25-1 13 CASRQGYTGELFF
many TRBJ1-3 TRBV4-2 16 CASSQDQGGAGNTIYF
- TRBJ2-6 TRBV5-1 14 CASSQVAGTYVLTF
- TRBJ2-2 TRBV2 15 CASIGIAGGVGELFF
many TRBJ1-2 TRBV14 14 CASRRSGATDGYTF
- TRBJ1-5 TRBV7-3 13 CASSAGREGTQHF
many TRBJ1-2 TRBV7-6 21 CASSLANGRPRDRDASGGYTF
few TRBJ1-1 TRBV2 14 CASSARVGDTEAFF
many TRBJ1-4 TRBV19 14 CASSIWGGKEKLFF
many TRBJ1-3 TRBV10-3 15 CAISSDRVSGNTIYF
- TRBJ1-1 TRBV2 13 CASRGTGRVEAFF
- TRBJ2-3 TRBV20-1 12 CSAEFSTDTQYF
few TRBJ2-7 TRBV6-2/TRBV6-3 14 CASTRRGSSYEQYF
- TRBJ2-7 TRBV29-1 11 CRGQGGNEQYF
few TRBJ1-5 TRBV29-1 12 CSVATGERYEHF
many TRBJ2-2 TRBV7-8 17 CASSLPRGQENTGELFF
many TRBJ1-5 TRBV7-2 13 CASSFDRDQPQHF
- TRBJ1-5 TRBV20-1 13 CSARRQARQPQHF